The 2 T cell receptor beta chains below were found in one sample sequenced in a study of T cell responses to AZD1222 COVID-19 vaccine. Repertoires were generated with immunoSEQ multiplex PCR, while TCRdb's copy carries only in-frame clones and drops some. The top ten hold approximately 2% of the sample, which has 150,000 to 160,000 clones, 75% to 95% seen once. This sample comprised peripheral blood, obtained on day 0 of AZD1222 vaccination. Receptors originate from an adult in good health.

The rearrangement uses TRBV6-6 and TRBJ2-1; possibly TRBD2 for D (5 bases). The V gene's germline CDR1 is MNHNY and CDR2 SVGAGI (reference sequence). The length of the CDR3 is 15 residues. V lost 6 bases, J lost 0 bases, and 12 bases lay in between. CDR3 amino acids: CASRLTGSSYNEQFF. The CDR3 nucleotides are TGTGCCAGCAGATTAACGGGGAGCTCCTACAATGAGCAGTTCTTC.

The chain recombines TRBV7-8 with TRBJ1-5; D unresolved. Germline CDR1 reads SGHVS; CDR2 reads FQNEAQ. With 2 bases removed from V and 5 bases from J, the gap between germline ends came to 16 bases. The CDR3 contains 16 residues. CDR3: CASSLIGREFDQPQHF. CDR3 in DNA: TGTGCCAGCAGCTTAATTGGGCGGGAGTTCGATCAGCCCCAGCATTTT. The complete variable domain, with remaining parts taken from reference TRBV7-8 and TRBJ1-5, reads GAGVSQSPRYKVAKRGQDVALRCDPISGHVSLFWYQQALGQGPEFLTYFQNEAQLDKSGLPSDRFFAERPEGSVSTLKIQRTQQEDSAVYLCASSLIGREFDQPQHFGDGTRLSIL.